This T cell receptor (beta chain) appears in the sequencing data of a study of blood T cell repertoires in COVID-19. The authors' processing: It was from reference gene primer amplification that nucleated cell counts were estimated. Profiled with immunoSEQ multiplex PCR; TCRdb holds only in-frame clones, not every one. The D gene and trimming were derived from the DNA, and the V and J assignments and clone size from that table. The sample has around 250,000 clones, approximately 89% seen once. This CDR3 is 14 amino acids long. The germline gives CDR1 MGHRA, CDR2 YSYEKL. J was trimmed by 6 bases and V by 4 bases; bases with no gene match: 8.

The V call is TRBV4-1, the J call TRBJ1-1, with 7 bases matching TRBD1. Sample: PBMCs or T cells enriched from blood (not recorded which). The receptor comes from a woman between 35 and 50 years old who had been exposed to COVID-19. As DNA, the CDR3 is TGCGCCAGCAGCCGGCAACAGGGGTGGGCTGAAGCTTTCTTT. Translated: CASSRQQGWAEAFF.